A single sample gave rise to the 11 T cell receptor beta chains below, sequenced in a study of a mutant IDH1 vaccine in newly diagnosed glioma. Time point specified: week 35, safety follow-up. The content of each vaccine dose was 300 ug of mutant IDH1 20-mer peptide, and topical imiquimod accompanied it. No antigen has been identified for these receptors. Generated by immunoSEQ multiplex PCR, the TCRdb table keeps only in-frame clones and is missing some. This table has tens of thousands of clones, 84% appearing once. The specimen comprised PBMCs, sampled from a glioma patient whose treatment included an IDH1 peptide vaccine. These receptors came from a man aged 25-45 years with glioma.

J is TRBJ2-5 and V is TRBV19; D possibly uses TRBD1 or TRBD2 (5 bases each). Trimming took 3 bases from V and 5 from J, leaving 16 bases between them. Germline V gene sequence: CDR1 LNHDA, CDR2 SQIVND (reference sequence). This CDR3 comprises 15 residues. CDR3 bases: TGTGCCAGTAGTATTCAACGGGGTTGGGGGGAGACCCAGTACTTC. It is translated as CASSIQRGWGETQYF.

The chain employs TRBV6-5 and TRBJ2-1, with a tentative D call TRBD2 (6 bases). The germline gives CDR1 MNHEY, CDR2 SVGAGI. V gave up 0 bases and J gave up 5 bases, with 14 bases separating them. CDR3 length: 16 residues. The CDR3 DNA is TGTGCCAGCAGTTACTCCATTTCGGCGGGGAACAATGAGCAGTTCTTC. It yields the protein CASSYSISAGNNEQFF.

Only one count was recorded for this clone. The chain carries TRBV6-1 and TRBJ2-5; TRBD2 aligns across 8 bases. Per the germline V gene, CDR1 is MNHNS and CDR2 is SASEGT. After removal of 3 bases from V and 9 bases from J, the junction contained 9 bases not matched to a gene. This CDR3 is built from 14 residues. This CDR3 reads CASSDHGGVRAQYF. CDR3 nucleotide sequence: TGTGCCAGCAGTGATCACGGGGGGGTGAGGGCCCAGTACTTC.

The genes are TRBV23-1 and TRBJ1-4, with TRBD1 as a possible D gene (5 bases). TRBV23-1 is recorded as an ORF, its role being uncertain. V gave up 1 base and J gave up 7 bases, with 13 bases separating them. CDR3 length equals 15 residues. CDR3 nucleotides: TGCGCCAGCAGTCAATGGGCAGGGTGGATTGAAAAACTGTTTTTT. As protein: CASSQWAGWIEKLFF.

This sequence joins TRBV6-5 and TRBJ2-2; 10 bases match TRBD1. This CDR3 has 14 amino acids. Germline loops: CDR1 MNHEY, CDR2 SVGAGI. Germline trimming cut 5 bases from V and 8 bases from J; bases unmatched to any gene: 5. The DNA for the CDR3 is TGTGCCAGCAGTCTAGACAGGGGGCTAGGGGAGCTGTTTTTT. It codes for CASSLDRGLGELFF.

J is TRBJ2-7 and V is TRBV21-1; no check of the table's D call, TRBD1, against the DNA was made. TRBV21-1 is a pseudogene. The CDR3 runs 15 residues. Here the CDR3 reads CASSKARDRAHEQYF. CDR3 nucleotide sequence: TGTGCCAGCAGCAAAGCCCGGGACAGGGCCCACGAGCAGTACTTC.

The V call is TRBV13, the J call TRBJ1-2; 8 nucleotides match TRBD1. The CDR3 has 14 residues. CDR1 is PRHDT, CDR2 FYEKMQ, per germline (reference sequence). J was trimmed by 8 bases and V by 0 bases; bases with no gene match: 5. The CDR3 nucleotides read TGTGCCAGCAGCTTAGGACAGGGGGTTTGGGGCTACACCTTC. Translation gives CASSLGQGVWGYTF. The whole variable domain, remainder taken from reference TRBV13 and TRBJ1-2, is AAGVIQSPRHLIKEKRETATLKCYPIPRHDTVYWYQQGPGQDPQFLISFYEKMQSDKGSIPDRFSAQQFSDYHSELNMSSLELGDSALYFCASSLGQGVWGYTFGSGTRLTVV.

V usage is TRBV11-3 and J usage is TRBJ1-6, with D possibly TRBD1 on 5 matching bases. The CDR3 totals 15 residues. V was pared by 6 bases and J by 7 bases, with 16 bases between. Per germline, CDR1 SGHNT and CDR2 YENEEA. The CDR3 DNA reads as TGTGCCAGCAGTACCGGACAAACCGTCAATTCACCCCTCCACTTT. It is translated as CASSTGQTVNSPLHF.

The rearrangement joins TRBV6-5 to TRBJ1-1; 7 nucleotides align to TRBD1. Germline CDR1 MNHEY, CDR2 SVGAGI. The CDR3 runs 13 residues. Germline trimming cut 7 bases from V and 5 bases from J; bases unmatched to any gene: 7. CDR3 loop: CASTPQGRTEAFF. The CDR3, as DNA: TGTGCCAGCACGCCACAGGGGAGGACTGAAGCTTTCTTT.

In this sample, this clone turned up once. This chain joins TRBV14 and TRBJ1-2, with D possibly being TRBD1 (6 bases). The CDR3 has 14 residues. Looked up from germline, CDR1 is SGHDN and CDR2 is FVKESK. Trimming removed 4 bases at V and 8 bases at J, with 17 bases between. The chain's CDR3 is CASSRTTGIGGYTF. The CDR3 nucleotides read TGTGCCAGCAGCCGAACCACAGGGATTGGCGGCTACACCTTC.

The rearrangement joins TRBV19 to TRBJ1-1; 11 nucleotides match TRBD1. The CDR3 totals 16 residues. Germline assignment: CDR1 LNHDA and CDR2 SQIVND (reference sequence). V lost 5 bases and J lost 5; bases outside the gene matches: 10. For the CDR3, the DNA is TGTGCCAGTAGTTTTCTCGGGACAGGGGGTCGAACTGAAGCTTTCTTT. Amino acids: CASSFLGTGGRTEAFF.